In this sample, the clone carrying this T cell receptor (beta chain) turned up a few times. Antigen: not known. The CDR3 runs 14 residues. Trimming took off 2 bases at V and 5 bases at J, with 12 bases between the two ends. Germline values: CDR1 SNHLY, CDR2 FYNNEI. The protocol was immunoSEQ multiplex PCR, while the TCRdb copy is restricted to in-frame clones and leaves out a portion. The sample records around 45,000 clones, 89% being singletons. Time point meaning: late/post reinfection, 12 to 24 weeks after detection. Sorted cells were sequenced directly ex vivo without any in vitro expansion. Total naive CD8 T cells were sorted as viable CD3+ CD8+ CD45RO- cells from a couple of donors. The data are from a study of memory CD8 T cells in hepatitis C reinfection. Study observations and caveats: Roughly five donors were too few for definitive public clonotype conclusions.

This TCR came from a man younger than 30 with hepatitis C virus infection. This rearrangement joins TRBV2 to TRBJ1-2, with D possibly TRBD1 on 5 matching bases. Specimen: naive CD8+ T cells sorted from blood. The CDR3 loop is CASSEYLGAYGYTF. For the CDR3, the DNA is TGTGCCAGCAGTGAATATCTAGGGGCTTATGGCTACACCTTC.